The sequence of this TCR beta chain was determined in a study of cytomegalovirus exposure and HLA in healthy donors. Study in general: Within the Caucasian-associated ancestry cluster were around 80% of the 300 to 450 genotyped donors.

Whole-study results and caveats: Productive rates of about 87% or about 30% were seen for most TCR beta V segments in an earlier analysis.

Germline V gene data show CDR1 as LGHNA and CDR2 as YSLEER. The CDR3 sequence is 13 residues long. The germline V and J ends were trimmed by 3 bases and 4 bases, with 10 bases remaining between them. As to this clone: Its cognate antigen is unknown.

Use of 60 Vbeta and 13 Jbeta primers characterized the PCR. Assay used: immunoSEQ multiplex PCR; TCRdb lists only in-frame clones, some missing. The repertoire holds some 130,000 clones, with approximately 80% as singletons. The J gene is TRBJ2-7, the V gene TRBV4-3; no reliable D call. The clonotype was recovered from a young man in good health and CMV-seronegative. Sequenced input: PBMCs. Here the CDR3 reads CASSQTPVYEQYF. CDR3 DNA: TGCGCCAGCAGCCAGACACCGGTTTACGAGCAGTACTTC.